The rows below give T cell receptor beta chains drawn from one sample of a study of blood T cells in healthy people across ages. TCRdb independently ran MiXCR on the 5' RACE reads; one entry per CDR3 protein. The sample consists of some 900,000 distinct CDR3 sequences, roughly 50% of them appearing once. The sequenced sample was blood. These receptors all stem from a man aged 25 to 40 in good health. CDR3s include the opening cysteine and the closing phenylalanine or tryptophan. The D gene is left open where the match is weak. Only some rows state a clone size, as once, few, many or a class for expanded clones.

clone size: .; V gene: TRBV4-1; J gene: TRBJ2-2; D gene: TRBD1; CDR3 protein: CASSQERNRGATGELFF; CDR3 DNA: TGCGCCAGCAGCCAAGAAAGGAACAGGGGAGCCACCGGGGAGCTGTTTTTT
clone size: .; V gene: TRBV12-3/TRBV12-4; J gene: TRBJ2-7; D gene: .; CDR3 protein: CASTLGRNTYEQYF; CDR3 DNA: TGTGCCAGCACCTTAGGCAGGAACACCTACGAGCAGTACTTC
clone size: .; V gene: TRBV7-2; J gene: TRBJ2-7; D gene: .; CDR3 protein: CASSLGSIYEQYF; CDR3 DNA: TGTGCCAGCAGCTTAGGCTCAATCTACGAGCAGTACTTC
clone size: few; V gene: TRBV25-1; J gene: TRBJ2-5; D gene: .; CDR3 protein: CASSEWVRAEEETQYF; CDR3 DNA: TGTGCCAGCAGTGAATGGGTTAGGGCGGAAGAAGAGACCCAGTACTTC
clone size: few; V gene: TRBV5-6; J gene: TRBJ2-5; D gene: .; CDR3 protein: CASSLGWGTTYQETQYF; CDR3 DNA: TGTGCCAGCAGCTTGGGATGGGGGACAACGTACCAAGAGACCCAGTACTTC
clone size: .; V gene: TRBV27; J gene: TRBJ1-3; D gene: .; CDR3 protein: CASGPGAGNTIYF; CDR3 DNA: TGTGCCAGCGGCCCAGGGGCTGGAAACACCATATATTTT
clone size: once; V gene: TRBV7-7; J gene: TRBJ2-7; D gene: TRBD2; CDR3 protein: CAIGTLGSGGIHEQYF; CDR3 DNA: TGTGCTATTGGGACTTTAGGTAGCGGGGGAATCCACGAGCAGTACTTC
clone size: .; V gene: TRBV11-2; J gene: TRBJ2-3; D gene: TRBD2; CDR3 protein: CASSRLGPAGTDTQYF; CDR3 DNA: TGTGCCAGCAGCCGATTGGGACCAGCGGGAACAGATACGCAGTATTTT
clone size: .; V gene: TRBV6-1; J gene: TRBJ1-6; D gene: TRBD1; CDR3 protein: CASSPDLPGTENNSPLHF; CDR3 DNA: TGTGCCAGCAGCCCCGACCTGCCCGGGACAGAAAATAATTCACCCCTCCACTTT
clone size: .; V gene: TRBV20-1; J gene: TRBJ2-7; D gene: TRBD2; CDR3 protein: CSAGGLAGSHEQYF; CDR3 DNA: TGCAGTGCTGGAGGACTAGCGGGGTCCCACGAGCAGTACTTC
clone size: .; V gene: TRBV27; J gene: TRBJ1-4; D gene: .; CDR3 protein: CASSFQTAGAANEKLFF; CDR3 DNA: TGTGCCAGCAGTTTTCAGACTGCGGGGGCTGCTAATGAAAAACTGTTTTTT
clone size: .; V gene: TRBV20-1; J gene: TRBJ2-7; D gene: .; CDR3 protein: CSARDPIVYEQYF; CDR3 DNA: TGCAGTGCTAGAGATCCGATAGTATACGAGCAGTACTTC
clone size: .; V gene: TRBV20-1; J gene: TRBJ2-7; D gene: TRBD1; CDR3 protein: CSARRGLLDEQYF; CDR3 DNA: TGCAGTGCTAGAAGGGGGCTCCTTGACGAGCAGTACTTC
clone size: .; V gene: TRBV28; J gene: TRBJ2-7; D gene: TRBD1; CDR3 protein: CASSGQGHNEQYF; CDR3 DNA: TGTGCCAGCAGTGGACAGGGCCACAATGAGCAGTACTTC
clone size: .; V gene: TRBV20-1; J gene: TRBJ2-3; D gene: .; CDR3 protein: CSARDHGSASTDTQYF; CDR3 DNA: TGCAGTGCTAGAGATCATGGGTCAGCGAGCACAGATACGCAGTATTTT
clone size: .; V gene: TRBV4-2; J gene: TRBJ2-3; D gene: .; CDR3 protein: CASSLQEGTQYF; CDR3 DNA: TGTGCCAGCAGCCTACAGGAGGGTACGCAGTATTTT
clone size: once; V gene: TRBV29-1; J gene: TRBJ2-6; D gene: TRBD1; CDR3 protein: CSVRDRSSGANVLTF; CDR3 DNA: TGCAGCGTCCGGGACAGGAGCTCTGGGGCCAACGTCCTGACTTTC
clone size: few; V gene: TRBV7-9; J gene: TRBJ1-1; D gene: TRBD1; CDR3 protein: CASSFSGGNTEAFF; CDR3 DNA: TGTGCCAGCAGTTTCTCAGGGGGGAACACTGAAGCTTTCTTT